One sample yielded the 20 T cell receptor beta chains listed below, sequenced in a study of early T cells in non-severe SARS-CoV-2 infection. MiXCR was run by TCRdb on the 5' RACE reads, yielding one entry per CDR3 protein. Found here are roughly 34,000 distinct CDR3 sequences, under 4.5% of them singletons; the top ten hold 5.9%. Sequencing was performed on whole blood. Receptors originate from an adult who was a healthcare worker with PCR-confirmed SARS-CoV-2 infection or an uninfected control (not recorded which).

This clonotype was picked up many times. This chain joins TRBV30 and TRBJ2-7; D unclear. V was trimmed by 3 bases and J by 4 bases, leaving 7 bases between them. Germline lookup yields CDR1 GTSNPN and CDR2 SVGIG (reference sequence). The CDR3 spans 11 residues. This chain's CDR3 is CAWRVGYEQYF. For the CDR3, the DNA is TGTGCCTGGAGGGTAGGTTACGAGCAGTACTTC.

This clonotype was seen ten or more times. In DNA, the CDR3 is TGCAGCGTGGCCCAATCGTACCAAGAGACCCAGTACTTC. This gives the protein CSVAQSYQETQYF. The V and J genes are TRBV29-1 and TRBJ2-5; D not resolved. Germline CDR1 SQVTM, CDR2 ANQGSEA. Trimming removed 6 bases from V and 0 bases from J, with 11 bases in between. The CDR3 runs to 13 residues.

In this sample, this clonotype turned up many times. The chain links TRBV30 to TRBJ1-5; D ambiguous. The CDR3 length is 12 residues. Trimming left V 1 base short and J 3 bases short, with 4 bases between. Germline V lookup: CDR1 GTSNPN, CDR2 SVGIG (reference sequence). This CDR3 is CAWSENNQPQHF. DNA of the CDR3: TGTGCCTGGAGTGAGAACAATCAGCCCCAGCATTTT.

This clonotype appeared many times. The J gene is TRBJ1-5, the V gene TRBV24-1, with 7 positions matching TRBD1. Germline trimming cut 7 bases from V and 6 bases from J; bases unmatched to any gene: 5. CDR3 length equals 13 residues. CDR1 and CDR2 from the germline V gene are KGHDR and SFDVKD. CDR3 sequence: CATRQGRGQPQHF. DNA for the CDR3: TGTGCCACCAGACAGGGGAGGGGTCAGCCCCAGCATTTT.

This rearrangement joins TRBV6-5 to TRBJ2-5; 8 nucleotides agree with TRBD2. Germline values: CDR1 MNHEY, CDR2 SVGAGI. V was clipped by 0 bases and J by 4 bases; unmatched bases: 4. The CDR3 is 15 residues long. The DNA for the CDR3 is TGTGCCAGCAGTTACTCGACGGGGGGGCCAGAGACCCAGTACTTC. Translating it yields CASSYSTGGPETQYF.

This clonotype has ten or more counts. The chain combines TRBV19 with TRBJ1-5; D gene unclear. Germline V gives CDR1 LNHDA, CDR2 SQIVND (reference sequence). Trimming took off 0 bases at V and 9 bases at J, with 9 bases between the two ends. This CDR3 comprises 13 residues. The CDR3 DNA is TGTGCCAGTAGTATAGATCGGGATGGGCCCCAGCATTTT. Translated, it gives CASSIDRDGPQHF.

Ten or more counts support this clonotype. In DNA form, the CDR3 reads TGTGCCAGCAGCTTAGCACCGGGGGGGTCGCAGCCCCAGCATTTT. Its translation is CASSLAPGGSQPQHF. V is TRBV7-8 and J is TRBJ1-5, with D possibly matching TRBD1 (5 bases). This CDR3 contains 15 residues. Germline values: CDR1 SGHVS, CDR2 FQNEAQ. V dropped 0 bases and J dropped 7 bases, with 13 bases sitting between them.

In DNA form, the CDR3 reads TGTGCCAGCAGTTTAGCCCCGTCCGCGGGGGATGACAATGAGCAGTTCTTC. Its translation is CASSLAPSAGDDNEQFF. The chain couples TRBV12-3 or TRBV12-4 to TRBJ2-1; TRBD2 aligns across 7 bases. The CDR3 runs to 17 residues. The V and J ends lost 0 bases and 5 bases, in that order; junction bases with no gene match: 10.

The genes are TRBV18 and TRBJ1-6; 7 bases match TRBD1. The CDR3 runs 17 residues. V was pared by 6 bases and J by 7 bases, with 15 bases of the junction left unmatched. The germline V gene encodes CDR1 KGHSH and CDR2 LQKENI. The CDR3 sequence is CASSLGEPGGPNSPLHF. The CDR3 DNA reads TGTGCCAGCTCCCTAGGGGAGCCAGGGGGACCCAATTCACCCCTCCACTTT.

This clonotype occurred many times. This chain links TRBV4-3 with TRBJ2-2, with D possibly TRBD1 on 6 matching bases. This CDR3 region has 14 residues. Trimming took 4 bases from V and 7 from J, leaving 13 bases between them. Germline values: CDR1 LGHNA, CDR2 YSLEER. The CDR3 nucleotides read TGCGCCAGCAGCCGAGACAGGATGGTCGGGGAGCTGTTTTTT. Translation gives CASSRDRMVGELFF.

The table lists this clonotype with many counts. The gene calls are TRBV18 and TRBJ1-1, with no clear D. Germline lookup yields CDR1 KGHSH and CDR2 LQKENI. CDR3 length equals 15 residues. The ends were cut back, 3 bases at V and 6 bases at J, with 17 bases in the middle. The CDR3 reads CASSPTTANEPEAFF. The CDR3 nucleotides read TGTGCCAGCTCACCGACTACGGCAAACGAACCTGAAGCTTTCTTT.

In this sample, this clonotype turned up many times. This chain links TRBV7-9 with TRBJ2-3, with D hard to call. Germline V lookup: CDR1 SEHNR, CDR2 FQNEAQ (reference sequence). There are 13 residues in the CDR3. The V end was cut by 5 bases, the J end by 5 bases, with 11 bases between. The CDR3 sequence is CASSLRTIDTQYF. DNA for the CDR3: TGTGCCAGCAGCCTCCGGACGATAGATACGCAGTATTTT. Filled out from reference TRBV7-9 and TRBJ2-3, the complete variable domain reads DTGVSQNPRHKITKRGQNVTFRCDPISEHNRLYWYRQTLGQGPEFLTYFQNEAQLEKSRLLSDRFSAERPKGSFSTLEIQRTEQGDSAMYLCASSLRTIDTQYFGPGTRLTVL.

This clonotype was observed many times. The rearrangement uses TRBV7-6 and TRBJ2-1; no definite D call. In germline, CDR1 is SGHVS, CDR2 FNYEAQ. Trimming pared 2 bases from V and 2 bases from J, leaving 7 bases between. The CDR3 spans 14 residues. CDR3 nucleotides: TGTGCCAGCAGCTTAAGGGCACCCTACAATGAGCAGTTCTTC. It codes for CASSLRAPYNEQFF.

This clonotype was picked up a small number of times. CDR3 residues: CASSYSIGPTYEQYF. DNA of the CDR3: TGTGCCAGCAGTTACTCGATAGGTCCGACCTACGAGCAGTACTTC. The genes are TRBV6-2 or TRBV6-3 and TRBJ2-7, with unresolved D. The CDR3 covers 15 residues. Trimming pared 0 bases from V and 2 bases from J, leaving 11 bases between. The germline gives CDR1 MNHEY, CDR2 SVGEGT.

This clonotype occurred many times. The chain has TRBV7-8 and TRBJ2-7; D is uncertain. Between the trimmed V and J ends, which lost 3 bases and 4 bases, there was a span of 22 bases. The germline CDR1 and CDR2 sequences are SGHVS and FQNEAQ. The CDR3 is 17 amino acids. The chain's CDR3 is CASSLVGVGVIGYEQYF. CDR3 sequence (DNA): TGTGCCAGCAGCTTGGTCGGAGTCGGAGTGATTGGGTACGAGCAGTACTTC.

At least ten counts were recorded for this clonotype. V usage is TRBV28 and J usage is TRBJ2-3, with no clear D. V lost 1 base and J lost 1, with 6 bases in between. This CDR3 is built from 14 residues. Germline-derived CDR1 and CDR2 are MDHEN and SYDVKM. The CDR3 bases are TGTGCCAGCAGTTTATCTCCGGGCACAGATACGCAGTATTTT. This encodes CASSLSPGTDTQYF.

V and J are TRBV2 and TRBJ1-2, with no clear D. The CDR3 is made up of 15 amino acids. V lost 2 bases to trimming and J lost 0 bases, with 10 bases between them. Germline V gene data show CDR1 as SNHLY and CDR2 as FYNNEI. This CDR3 reads CASSESGLSNYGYTF. Written as DNA, the CDR3 is TGTGCCAGCAGTGAATCCGGACTATCTAACTATGGCTACACCTTC.

The chain is built from TRBV12-3 or TRBV12-4 and TRBJ2-4; 12 nucleotides line up with TRBD2. This CDR3 contains 15 residues. Trimming cost V 2 bases and J 8 bases; bases outside gene matches: 4. CDR3 region: CASSLTTSGSDIQYF. CDR3 coding DNA: TGTGCCAGCAGTTTAACGACTAGCGGGAGCGACATTCAGTACTTC.

This clonotype came up many times. This chain uses TRBV7-2 with TRBJ2-3; D is possibly TRBD2 (5 bases). V was cut by 7 bases and J by 0 bases, with 14 bases left in between. The CDR3 covers 15 residues. Germline CDR1 and CDR2: SGHTA and FQGNSA. CDR3 loop: CASTKLDSSTDTQYF. The CDR3 nucleotides are TGTGCCAGCACCAAACTAGACTCAAGCACAGATACGCAGTATTTT.

This clonotype has a count of ten or more. The chain is built from TRBV9 and TRBJ2-1, with 7 bases lining up with TRBD1. Per the germline V gene, CDR1 is SGDLS and CDR2 is YYNGEE. The V and J ends lost 3 bases and 5 bases, in that order; junction bases with no gene match: 2. CDR3 length: 13 residues. The CDR3 spells CASSGQGNNEQFF. The CDR3 DNA is TGTGCCAGCAGCGGACAGGGAAACAATGAGCAGTTCTTC.